This TCR beta chain derives from a study of cytomegalovirus exposure and HLA in healthy donors. About the study: A data release that came early held approximately 92 million unique TCRs from HLA-typed donors.

The PCR employed 60 Vbeta primers together with 13 Jbeta primers. Clones were read by immunoSEQ multiplex PCR, and TCRdb kept only the in-frame ones, dropping some. The sample lists over 70,000 clones, 75% to 85% occurring once. The CDR3 has 15 residues. CDR1 is SEHNR and CDR2 is FQNEAQ in the germline V gene (reference sequence). Remarks on this clone: A read error may produce the germline difference seen at one junction end.

This chain joins TRBV7-9 and TRBJ1-2; TRBD1 aligns across 12 bases. This TCR was sampled from a man between 18 and 29 years old in good health and CMV-seronegative. Sequenced material: PBMCs. The CDR3 sequence: CSSSLGQGAADGYTF. The CDR3 bases are TGTTCCAGCAGCTTGGGACAGGGGGCTGCGGATGGCTACACCTTC.